Given below is one T cell receptor (beta chain) in context. Its antigen target is currently unknown. No much larger clonotype is one base removed from it; base qualities were not supplied. The sample originates from a study of cytomegalovirus exposure and HLA in healthy donors (dated by TCRdb to between 2016 and 2019). Study-level background: An earlier analysis of roughly 630 of the donors reported about 290 Gb of sequence data and some 120 million unique TCR beta sequences from 150 million to 200 million T cells. About 280 gigabases of sequencing data and 70 million to 100 million unique TCR sequences made up an early release that covered 640 HLA-typed donors. The genetic ancestry cluster associated with self-reported Caucasian donors included 81% of the 398 genotyped donors. The study aimed to test whether signatures of past pathogen exposure could be identified by cataloging public T cell receptors. The study used immunosequencing to profile the T cell repertoires of approximately 650 subjects and linked those repertoires to cytomegalovirus serostatus. A separate validation cohort of over 95 different subjects was used in addition to the roughly 640-subject first cohort. High-throughput TCR immunosequencing, statistical association of individual TCRs with disease status, and machine learning were combined to predict cytomegalovirus infection status. In a later analysis, previously published TCR beta repertoires from fewer than 750 donors were re-analyzed and high-resolution HLA genotyping was added so that TCR occurrence patterns could be studied. Rather than drawing on any new phenotypic data, the later analysis identified candidate immune exposures from TCR beta sequences and the way those sequences occurred across donors. An earlier analysis of 587 of the donors used high-throughput TCR beta sequencing to judge whether each TCR beta V gene segment behaved as functional or pseudogenic. Alongside the repertoire data, information on donor age, sex, ethnicity and CMV serostatus was compiled. A later genetic analysis used genome-wide SNP genotypes for about three fifths of the roughly 700 donors, treating that subset as a discovery cohort. All discovery cohort repertoires had been generated on a single sequencing platform. Class I and class II HLA loci were covered by the typing at four-digit resolution. The number of typed donors differed by locus: about 620-630 for A, B, C, DRB1 and DQB1; some 540 for DQA1; approximately 600 for DPA1; and about 450 for DPB1. Four to six DR-DQ haplotypes were handled as single units for association and clustering, since linkage in the cohort was strong. Across approximately 400 genotyped donors of the cohort, an average of 235,054 unique TCR beta nucleotide sequences per donor were sequenced, and approximately 17% of those sequences were non-productive.

The cohort consisted of some 670 healthy bone marrow donors. At the time of sampling, all cohort members were nominally healthy, though unrecorded immune exposures were likely present. The donor tested CMV seronegative and was one of the 352 seronegative cohort members. Every donor gave a peripheral blood sample, and the peripheral blood mononuclear cells from that sample were used for TCR beta sequencing. The Qiagen DNeasy Blood Extraction Kit was used to extract genomic DNA from the blood cell samples. Libraries were made using the immunoSEQ multiplex PCR assay. For the multiplex PCR, a mixture combining 60 forward primers for TCR Vbeta segments and 13 reverse primers for TCR Jbeta segments was used. Amplification of the CDR3 region of rearranged TCR beta genes was performed with a multiplex PCR assay on genomic DNA. Amplified TCR beta libraries were sequenced as 87-base-pair reads on the Illumina HiSeq System. Per the original workflow: A later analysis counted some 80 million unique TCR beta chains across the 670 or so repertoires, and roughly 9.9 million of these chains were shared by at least two donors. Raw reads were error-corrected and collapsed into unique sequences by a nearest-neighbor algorithm in which closely related sequences were merged to remove PCR and sequencing errors. V, D and J gene segments were assigned by aligning CDR3 sequences to IMGT reference sequences. For a sequence to be retained, a match of at least six nucleotides was required to both a V gene segment and a J gene segment. Rearrangements were classified as productive when the CDR3 lacked stop codons and remained in frame with V and J, and all other rearrangements were classified as non-productive. CDR3 was defined by IMGT convention, running from the second conserved V-encoded cysteine to the conserved J-encoded phenylalanine. The earlier analysis of about 530 of the donors excluded any sequence lacking an unambiguous match to a single V gene segment. An earlier analysis of a few hundred of the donors called V segments functional above 56.7% productive rearrangements and segregating when the between-donor standard deviation exceeded 5%. A statistical classification framework was built to diagnose cytomegalovirus status from the catalog of TCR beta chain sequences. In a later analysis, V and J genes were assigned by comparing TCR nucleotide sequences against IMGT/GENE-DB human TR gene sequences. A later analysis assigned CDR3 sequences and most-parsimonious VDJ recombination scenarios with the TCRdist pipeline. A later analysis defined each TCR beta chain by its CDR3 amino acid sequence plus V-gene family, and excluded reads lacking a unique V-gene family. As a way to deal with suspected cross-contamination and a sequencing artifact, a later analysis dropped 450 to 600 nucleotide sequences that were highly shared and had low generation probability. For each public chain, a later analysis derived a clonal expansion index from normalized ranks of inferred template counts within each repertoire. In a later analysis, generation probabilities were computed with a VDJ recombination model fitted to out-of-frame rearrangements, and the resulting probabilities were checked against IGoR. A later analysis scored TCR-TCR, TCR-HLA and TCR-CMV co-occurrence with hypergeometric tests, applying a repertoire-size bias correction to TCR pairs. False discovery rates were estimated in a later analysis by permuting HLA or CMV assignments 20 times. In a later analysis, co-occurring TCRs were grouped using DBSCAN, and TCRdist sequence similarity was added for clustering within HLA-allele-positive subsets. Co-occurrence clustering excluded repertoires with fewer than 30,000 or more than 120,000 public chains, plus five with anomalous nucleotide sharing. As stored in TCRdb, this immuneACCESS dataset retains in-frame rearrangements with V and J assigned. A fraction of the clones does not appear; measured against another copy, unresolved V genes explain less than half of the discrepancy, and the remainder lacks a known reason. Clone size and V and J calls were adopted from that table, with D and trimming inferred from the DNA. The sample table contains 100,000 to 120,000 clones; only one count was recorded for about 15% of them. 0.8% to 0.95% of the sample is taken by the ten largest.

Overall results and qualifications from the work: A further reported finding was that TCR beta sequences accurately predicted the HLA-A and HLA-B alleles for most subjects in the first cohort. The presence/absence analyses assumed that sequencing depth was roughly uniform across donors, and that assumption may not be true. Assigning TCR associations to individual alleles was difficult when HLA alleles, especially DR and DQ, strongly co-occurred. A later genetic analysis reported fewer N-insertions in productive TCRs among donors in an Asian-associated ancestry cluster than the approximately 670-donor mean. A cluster of highly shared sequence variants was judged likely to represent a technical artifact of the sequencing pipeline. A later analysis associated 16,951 TCR beta sequences with specific HLA alleles at a false discovery rate of 0.05. In an earlier analysis of around 500 of the donors, most TCR beta V segments appeared in productive rearrangements about 87% or about 30% of the time, broadly matching IMGT annotations. A later analysis found that HLA-associated TCR beta chains were more clonally expanded and had lower generation probabilities than equally common non-associated chains. Immune exposure information for the cohort was limited to CMV serostatus. Roughly 15 rarely observed V segments, including chromosome 9 orphons, were excluded from the earlier analysis of just under 600 of the donors because counts were too low. In a later analysis, most CMV-associated TCR beta chains were found to appear HLA-restricted, with HLA associations seemingly driven largely by CMV exposure. According to a later analysis, parvovirus B19, influenza, CMV and Epstein-Barr virus appeared linked to several top co-occurrence clusters. In a later analysis, the rate of TCR association differed among HLA loci, with DRB1 alleles having the most associated TCRs and HLA-C alleles having the fewest. In the study, approximately 160 TCR beta chains were listed as associated with cytomegalovirus. It was suggested by the authors that the approach could potentially be generalized to other disease states and immunological phenotypes. Some IMGT-functional V segments, including TRBV6-2 and TRBV6-3, could not be distinguished by the 87-base-pair reads and were therefore excluded. In vitro tests confirmed that a few of the cytomegalovirus-associated TCR beta chains recognize cytomegalovirus antigens. Across donors, most TCR sequences were observed very rarely, whereas some public TCRs were present in many individuals. Because HLA typing was unavailable for some donors at each locus, only the typed subset was used in association tests. This cohort had only TCR beta chains sequenced, and the lack of alpha or paired-chain data limited which features could be detected. The classifier was reported to diagnose cytomegalovirus status with high specificity and sensitivity in both the original and validation cohorts. Linkage disequilibrium might explain the correlated functional status among segregating V segments, but an unknown experimental factor could not be ruled out. In a later genetic analysis, a missense DCLRE1C variant was associated with V-gene and J-gene trimming of TCR beta chains, and the association was replicated in an independent cohort.

The germline V gene yields SGHRS for CDR1 and YFSETQ for CDR2. The CDR3 runs 16 residues from the cysteine to the phenylalanine. Only CDR3 DNA remains: 48 bases, in frame from the first base. V loses 1 base of germline sequence and J loses 1 base, and the interval between the two ends is 11 bases. Sequencing was done on a sample of PBMCs. The V and J segments used are TRBV5-1 and TRBJ2-2; the D gene is perhaps TRBD2, from 5 matching bases. This clonotype was obtained from a female donor in good health and CMV-seronegative. The DNA is as follows: TGCGCCAGCAGCTTGCTCAGCGCGGGGAACACCGGGGAGCTGTTTTTT. The resulting protein is CASSLLSAGNTGELFF.